The clone carrying this T cell receptor beta chain has only a few counts. The antigen is undetermined. 60 Vbeta and 13 Jbeta primers were used in PCR. The assay was immunoSEQ multiplex PCR, and TCRdb's table has in-frame clones only and misses some. The data show around 67,000 clones, approximately 81% seen once. The sample originates from a study of cytomegalovirus exposure and HLA in healthy donors. Trimming stripped 4 bases from V and 4 bases from J, with 10 bases between. CDR3 length: 13 amino acids. Germline V gene lookup returns CDR1 MNHEY and CDR2 SVGAGI. Donors had nominal health at sampling but likely had unrecorded immune exposures. General study findings and limits: Likely technical artifact: a cluster of highly shared sequence variants. Indistinguishable V segments, including TRBV6-2 and TRBV6-3, were excluded. Earlier analysis yielded a pattern in which most TCR beta V segments were productive about 87% or about 30% of the time.

The sample consisted of PBMCs. The TCR originated in a woman aged 25 to 39 in good health and CMV-seropositive. V gene TRBV6-5 combines with J gene TRBJ1-1, with D perhaps matching TRBD1 (6 bases). The CDR3: CASSLGGGTEAFF. Written as DNA, the CDR3 is TGTGCCAGCAGTTTGGGAGGGGGCACTGAAGCTTTCTTT.